This passage covers 21 T cell receptor beta chains from one sample sequenced in a study of HIV-infected children after antiretroviral therapy interruption. RNA-based 3' RACE libraries used unique molecular identifiers. TCRdb re-called the 3' RACE reads with MiXCR, one entry per CDR3 protein. The sample has 90,000 or so distinct CDR3 sequences, about 6.3% seen once. Regarding treatment: PENTA 11 planned treatment interruption arm or continuous ART arm. The input for sequencing was CD45RA+ CD4+ T cells from PBMCs, pooled from several time points, taken from a donor given antiretroviral therapy, either interrupted or continuous. Indicated subset: naive CD4+ CD45RA+ CD45RO- T cells. The receptors stem from a pool of human donors with HIV.

This clonotype has a handful of counts. The chain is built from TRBV12-3 or TRBV12-4 and TRBJ1-1; D might be TRBD1 (5 bases). The V end was cut by 5 bases, the J end by 5 bases, with 12 bases between. The CDR3 contains 13 residues. DNA for the CDR3: TGTGCCAGCAGTCGGGGGGTTTGGACTGAAGCTTTCTTT. It codes for CASSRGVWTEAFF.

This clonotype was counted between two and nine times. This chain connects TRBV7-2 to TRBJ1-6, with a tentative D call TRBD1 (5 bases). Trimming removed 1 base from V and 7 bases from J, with 8 bases in between. Per germline, CDR1 SGHTA and CDR2 FQGNSA. This CDR3 is 14 amino acids long. The CDR3 nucleotides read TGTGCCAGCAGCTTAGGACAGTTAAATTCACCCCTCCACTTT. Translated: CASSLGQLNSPLHF.

This clonotype was detected ten times or more. This sequence joins TRBV23-1 and TRBJ2-1, with D possibly TRBD2 on 5 matching bases. TRBV23-1 is an open reading frame, and its role is uncertain. CDR3 length: 13 amino acids. V was cut by 1 base and J by 6 bases, with 7 bases left in between. The CDR3 region has the DNA TGCGCCAGCAGTCAATTCGCGGGCAATGAGCAGTTCTTC. Translated: CASSQFAGNEQFF.

In its sample, this clonotype was seen a few times. V and J are TRBV20-1 and TRBJ2-5; D is unresolved. CDR1 DFQATT and CDR2 SNEGSKA come from the germline V gene (reference sequence). The CDR3 consists of 11 residues. V lost 3 bases to trimming and J lost 2 bases, with 4 bases between them. The CDR3 DNA follows: TGCAGTGCTAGGAATCAAGAGACCCAGTACTTC. Translation gives CSARNQETQYF.

This clonotype was observed at least ten times. The germline gene is not matched at one end of the junction; a read error may be the cause. The chain combines TRBV6-1 with TRBJ2-1; D may be TRBD2 (5 bases). The CDR3 consists of 12 residues. Germline loops: CDR1 MNHNS, CDR2 SASEGT. The CDR3 spells CASSDKSGRLLF. CDR3 bases: TGTGCCAGCAGTGATAAAAGCGGTAGATTACTCTTC.

This clonotype was counted ten times or more. The junction does not match germline at one end; this may be a read error. J is TRBJ2-7 and V is TRBV10-2, with a possible D match to TRBD2 (6 bases). CDR3 length: 14 residues. Germline CDR1 WSHSY, CDR2 SAAADI. The CDR3 loop reads CASRLGLGGYEQYF. In DNA form, the CDR3 reads TGTGCCAGCAGACTCGGACTGGGGGGTTATGAACAGTACTTC.

This clonotype was picked up many times. CDR3 nucleotide sequence: TGTGCCAGTAGTATAAAGCGGGGGCTAGCCAAAAACATTCAGTACTTC. It specifies CASSIKRGLAKNIQYF. V is TRBV19 and J is TRBJ2-4; TRBD2 agrees at 8 bases. Germline CDR1 LNHDA, CDR2 SQIVND (reference sequence). The CDR3 totals 16 residues. Trimming removed 2 bases from V and 0 bases from J; junction bases left unmatched: 3. Full variable domain (remainder filled in from reference TRBV19 and TRBJ2-4): DGGITQSPKYLFRKEGQNVTLSCEQNLNHDAMYWYRQDPGQGLRLIYYSQIVNDFQKGDIAEGYSVSREKKESFPLTVTSAQKNPTAFYLCASSIKRGLAKNIQYFGAGTRLSVL.

There are many counts of this clonotype. The CDR3 spells CASSINSDTYGYTF. In DNA, the CDR3 is TGTGCCAGTAGTATTAATAGCGATACCTATGGCTACACCTTC. The rearrangement links TRBV19 to TRBJ1-2, with unresolved D. The CDR3 has 14 amino acids. V gave up 3 bases and J gave up 4 bases, with 12 bases separating them. CDR1 and CDR2 from the germline V gene are LNHDA and SQIVND (reference sequence).

This clonotype has ten or more counts. The CDR3 spells CASSPGLFAETQYF. The CDR3 DNA reads TGTGCCAGCAGCCCTGGACTTTTCGCAGAGACCCAGTACTTC. V and J are TRBV7-9 and TRBJ2-5; possible D gene TRBD2, 5 bases. Trimming took off 5 bases at V and 4 bases at J, with 14 bases between the two ends. The length of the CDR3 is 14 residues. Germline loops: CDR1 SEHNR, CDR2 FQNEAQ (reference sequence).

In its sample, this clonotype was seen many times. The rearrangement uses TRBV12-3 or TRBV12-4 and TRBJ2-6; D is undetermined. The V and J ends lost 6 bases and 4 bases respectively, with 10 bases between them. The CDR3 has 14 amino acids. CDR3 coding DNA: TGTGCCAGCAGGCGGAGTGCAGGGGCCAACGTCCTGACTTTC. It specifies CASRRSAGANVLTF.

This clonotype was seen repeatedly, ten times or more. This chain links TRBV20-1 with TRBJ2-7; 11 positions agree with TRBD2. Germline V gives CDR1 DFQATT, CDR2 SNEGSKA (reference sequence). V shed 6 bases and J 1 base; nucleotides not matched to a gene: 5. This CDR3 comprises 14 residues. The CDR3 DNA follows: TGCAGTGCCGTTGGGACTAGCGGATCCTACGAGCAGTACTTC. Protein: CSAVGTSGSYEQYF.

The chain uses TRBV27 and TRBJ2-3, with TRBD1 matching over 8 bases. This CDR3 region has 14 residues. J lost 6 bases, V lost 6 bases, and 8 bases had no gene match. Germline CDR1 is MNHEY and CDR2 is SMNVEV (reference sequence). CDR3 protein: CASRYRGIADTQYF. In nucleotides, the CDR3 is TGTGCCAGCAGGTACAGGGGGATAGCCGATACGCAGTATTTT.

This clonotype was detected many times. J is TRBJ2-5 and V is TRBV12-3 or TRBV12-4; 9 nucleotides match TRBD2. This CDR3 has 15 amino acids. Germline trimming cut 5 bases from V and 4 bases from J; bases unmatched to any gene: 8. The CDR3 bases are TGTGCCAGCAGTCCTATAGCGGGAGTTTCAGAGACCCAGTACTTC. Protein: CASSPIAGVSETQYF.

To note about this clonotype: This could be a read error, since a much larger clone is one nucleotide away. It is unclear where the CDR3 begins or ends on the DNA, so no DNA is shown, and the CDR3 is as TCRdb lists it. The V and J genes are TRBV29-1 and TRBJ1-2; the DNA was not used to check the table's D call, TRBD1. A total of 14 residues make up the CDR3, ends included. CDR1 and CDR2 from the germline V gene are SQVTM and ANQGSEA. CDR3 sequence reads: CSVVRGGINYGCTF.

The V gene is TRBV27, the J gene TRBJ1-5, with unresolved D. Germline loops: CDR1 MNHEY, CDR2 SMNVEV (reference sequence). V was clipped by 5 bases and J by 6 bases, with 11 bases between them. The CDR3 consists of 13 residues. The CDR3 coding sequence is TGTGCCAGCAGTCCCAGTCGCGGTCAGCCCCAGCATTTT. Encoded protein: CASSPSRGQPQHF.

The chain is built from TRBV7-3 and TRBJ2-7; either TRBD1 or TRBD2 may fit D (5 bases each). Germline assignment: CDR1 SGHTA and CDR2 FQGTGA. The CDR3 consists of 16 residues. V was shortened by 2 bases and J by 5 bases, with 19 bases between the two germline ends. The CDR3 DNA reads as TGTGCCAGCAGCTTAGATGAACGGGCAGGGACCCACGAGCAGTACTTC. Translation: CASSLDERAGTHEQYF.

At least ten counts were recorded for this clonotype. This chain joins TRBV5-1 and TRBJ2-5; TRBD1 might be the D (7 bases). Looked up from germline, CDR1 is SGHRS and CDR2 is YFSETQ. There are 17 residues in the CDR3. The ends were cut back, 4 bases at V and 1 base at J, with 20 bases in the middle. CDR3 loop: CASSPLTGRGPQETQYF. As DNA, the CDR3 is TGCGCCAGCAGCCCCCTGACAGGGCGGGGCCCCCAAGAGACCCAGTACTTC.

This clonotype was counted a few times. V and J are TRBV28 and TRBJ1-6; TRBD1 agrees at 8 bases. V was pared by 6 bases and J by 6 bases, with 4 bases of the junction left unmatched. This CDR3 has 14 amino acids. The germline V gene encodes CDR1 MDHEN and CDR2 SYDVKM. CDR3 sequence reads: CASSWTGTNSPLHF. The CDR3 coding sequence is TGTGCCAGCAGCTGGACAGGGACTAATTCACCCCTCCACTTT.

This clonotype has ten or more counts. The chain is built from TRBV6-6 and TRBJ1-6; 8 positions agree with TRBD1. This CDR3 region has 17 residues. CDR1 and CDR2 (germline): MNHNY, SVGAGI (reference sequence). The V segment lost 6 bases and the J segment 2 bases; nucleotides outside the gene matches: 9. CDR3 DNA sequence: TGTGCCAGCAGGGCCTCAGGGGGCAGCACCTATAATTCACCCCTCCACTTT. It is translated as CASRASGGSTYNSPLHF.

Details on this clonotype: A read error is possible here, since a much larger clone lies one base away. The CDR3 DNA follows: TGCACCAGCAGCCAAGTTGGGACAGTTATGGATGAGCAGTTCTTC. Amino acids: CTSSQVGTVMDEQFF. The V and J genes are TRBV4-1 and TRBJ2-1, with 7 bases lining up with TRBD1. CDR3 size: 15 residues. Germline V gives CDR1 MGHRA, CDR2 YSYEKL.

In this sample, this clonotype turned up many times. J is TRBJ2-1 and V is TRBV7-9; 10 bases align to TRBD2. The CDR3 length is 15 residues. The germline gives CDR1 SEHNR, CDR2 FQNEAQ (reference sequence). Losses at the gene ends were 7 bases for V and 9 bases for J; bases not matched to a gene: 12. The CDR3 bases are TGTGCCAGCAACACAATAGCGGGGGGAATAAGTGAGCAGTTCTTC. It is translated as CASNTIAGGISEQFF.